Below, 17 T cell receptor beta chains from the same sample are listed, as sequenced in a study of PD-L1 blockade in urothelial cancer. Libraries were prepared by immunoSEQ multiplex PCR; TCRdb keeps only in-frame clonotypes and omits some of them. There are 35,000 to 40,000 clones in the sample; approximately 90% occur only once, and about 9% lies in the top ten. This specimen was PBMCs, taken around atezolizumab (anti-PD-L1) treatment. These receptor sequences come from a man in his 70s with urothelial cancer.

The chain combines TRBV28 with TRBJ2-6, with D hard to call. The germline gives CDR1 MDHEN, CDR2 SYDVKM. V dropped 3 bases and J dropped 2 bases, with 20 bases sitting between them. This CDR3 has 19 residues. CDR3 sequence (DNA): TGTGCCAGCAGTTTCACCCCTGGGCCCCGGCTGGCTGGGGCCAACGTCCTGACTTTC. It codes for CASSFTPGPRLAGANVLTF.

The count of this clone is one. This sequence joins TRBV6-5 and TRBJ2-7; 11 nucleotides align to TRBD1. CDR3 length equals 13 residues. The trim removed 6 bases at V and 6 bases at J, leaving 4 bases unmatched. Germline CDR1 MNHEY, CDR2 SVGAGI. In DNA form, the CDR3 reads TGTGCCAGCAGCTGGACAGGGGGCGGCGAGCAGTACTTC. Encoded protein: CASSWTGGGEQYF.

The CDR3 DNA reads as TGTGCCAGCAGCCCCCACAGGGTCACCGGGGAGCTGTTTTTT. Its protein product is CASSPHRVTGELFF. The V gene is TRBV7-2, the J gene TRBJ2-2, with D perhaps TRBD1 (6 bases). V was shortened by 5 bases and J by 4 bases, with 11 bases between the two germline ends. Per the germline V gene, CDR1 is SGHTA and CDR2 is FQGNSA. This CDR3 comprises 14 residues. The full variable domain, its missing parts supplied by reference TRBV7-2 and TRBJ2-2, is GAGVSQSPSNKVTEKGKDVELRCDPISGHTALYWYRQSLGQGLEFLIYFQGNSAPDKSGLPSDRFSAERTGGSVSTLTIQRTQQEDSAVYLCASSPHRVTGELFFGEGSRLTVL.

V is TRBV6-1 and J is TRBJ1-5; TRBD1 is a possible D gene (5 bases). The CDR3 has 15 amino acids. Germline V CDR1 and CDR2: MNHNS, SASEGT. The V gene lost 1 base and the J gene lost 1 base, with 8 bases spanning the gap. CDR3 coding DNA: TGTGCCAGCAGTGAAGGGGGGAGGAGCAATCAGCCCCAGCATTTT. It translates to CASSEGGRSNQPQHF.

The chain joins TRBV5-6 to TRBJ2-7, with TRBD2 identical over 11 bases. The V gene's germline CDR1 is SGHDT and CDR2 YYEEEE. The CDR3 length is 15 residues. Unmatched junction bases numbered 7, after V lost 5 bases and J lost 3 bases. Here the CDR3 reads CASRLRTSGSYEQYF. The DNA for the CDR3 is TGTGCCAGCAGGCTGAGAACTAGCGGGAGCTACGAGCAGTACTTC.

The chain recombines TRBV28 with TRBJ2-7; 14 bases are a match to TRBD2. CDR1 is MDHEN, CDR2 SYDVKM, per germline. With 10 bases clipped from V and 4 bases from J, the junction kept 18 bases outside the gene matches. This CDR3 region has 18 residues. CDR3 DNA sequence: TGTGCCACCCTAACCAGGGTCCGGACTAGCGGGAGGACATACGAGCAGTACTTC. It specifies CATLTRVRTSGRTYEQYF.

The V call is TRBV6-4, the J call TRBJ1-4; tentatively, D is TRBD1 (6 bases). V was cut by 5 bases and J by 6 bases, with 10 bases left in between. The CDR3 extends over 13 amino acids. Germline CDR1 MRHNA, CDR2 SNTAGT. The CDR3 bases are TGTGCCAGCAGTAGGGACACCCATGAAAAACTGTTTTTT. This gives the protein CASSRDTHEKLFF.

The table lists this clone with a count of one. The chain carries TRBV4-2 and TRBJ1-2; no definite D call. Germline CDR1 reads LGHNA; CDR2 reads YNFKEQ. This CDR3 is built from 13 residues. V shed 5 bases and J shed 8 bases, with 15 bases lying between them. CDR3 sequence (DNA): TGTGCCAGCAGCGGAACAGTCCCCCGCGGCTACACCTTC. This sequence encodes CASSGTVPRGYTF.

The gene calls are TRBV27 and TRBJ1-5; 7 nucleotides line up with TRBD1. The trim removed 4 bases at V and 2 bases at J, leaving 5 bases unmatched. CDR1 and CDR2 from the germline V gene are MNHEY and SMNVEV (reference sequence). CDR3 length: 15 residues. The CDR3 protein is CASSSTGLGNQPQHF. Written as DNA, the CDR3 is TGTGCCAGCAGTTCGACAGGGTTGGGCAATCAGCCCCAGCATTTT.

This clone has a single count. V usage is TRBV6-4 and J usage is TRBJ1-5, with 9 nucleotides matching TRBD1. CDR1 MRHNA and CDR2 SNTAGT come from the germline V gene. V trimming: 4 bases; J trimming: 3 bases; junction bases outside the gene matches: 10. CDR3 length: 17 residues. CDR3 amino acids: CASSAYRGRRDNQPQHF. The CDR3 nucleotides read TGTGCCAGCAGTGCTTACAGGGGGCGGCGGGACAATCAGCCCCAGCATTTT.

The genes are TRBV4-2 and TRBJ1-2, with D uncertain. Germline V gene lookup returns CDR1 LGHNA and CDR2 YNFKEQ. The V end was cut by 4 bases, the J end by 4 bases, with 13 bases between. The CDR3 has 14 residues. The CDR3 loop reads CASSPEMSVYGYTF. In DNA form, the CDR3 reads TGTGCCAGCAGCCCCGAAATGTCAGTCTATGGCTACACCTTC.

V and J are TRBV7-9 and TRBJ1-2, with 9 bases lining up with TRBD1. CDR1 and CDR2 from the germline V gene are SEHNR and FQNEAQ (reference sequence). There are 15 residues in the CDR3. The V gene end was trimmed by 1 base and the J gene end by 7 bases; junction bases not matched to a gene: 7. The CDR3 loop reads CASSLDLQGAPGYTF. CDR3 coding DNA: TGTGCCAGCAGCTTAGACCTACAGGGGGCGCCTGGCTACACCTTC.

This CDR3 reads CAWSVQGGWEPQHF. The CDR3 region has the DNA TGTGCCTGGAGTGTCCAGGGAGGTTGGGAGCCCCAGCATTTT. This chain joins TRBV30 and TRBJ1-5, with a possible D match to TRBD1 (5 bases). Trimming shortened V by 0 bases and J by 8 bases, and 14 bases separated the two germline ends. The CDR3 sequence is 14 residues long. From germline, CDR1 is GTSNPN and CDR2 SVGIG (reference sequence).

This chain joins TRBV19 and TRBJ1-6; possibly TRBD1 for D (5 bases). The V gene's germline CDR1 is LNHDA and CDR2 SQIVND (reference sequence). V was shortened by 5 bases and J by 7 bases, with 15 bases between the two germline ends. There are 15 residues in the CDR3. CDR3 sequence: CASSYSWTTNSPLHF. In DNA, the CDR3 is TGTGCCAGTAGTTATTCTTGGACAACCAATTCACCCCTCCACTTT. Filled out from reference TRBV19 and TRBJ1-6, the complete variable domain reads DGGITQSPKYLFRKEGQNVTLSCEQNLNHDAMYWYRQDPGQGLRLIYYSQIVNDFQKGDIAEGYSVSREKKESFPLTVTSAQKNPTAFYLCASSYSWTTNSPLHFGNGTRLTVT.

This clone was counted a few times. The chain uses TRBV5-6 and TRBJ2-1; maybe TRBD1 (5 bases). CDR3 length: 15 amino acids. Trimming removed 0 bases from V and 0 bases from J, with 7 bases in between. Looked up from germline, CDR1 is SGHDT and CDR2 is YYEEEE. The CDR3 DNA sequence: TGTGCCAGCAGCTTGGAGACAGTCTCCTACAATGAGCAGTTCTTC. Translating gives CASSLETVSYNEQFF.

The V call is TRBV29-1, the J call TRBJ2-7, with a possible D match to TRBD2 (5 bases). The CDR3 is 14 amino acids. Germline-derived CDR1 and CDR2 are SQVTM and ANQGSEA. Deletions cut 6 bases from V and 3 bases from J, with 18 bases between. CDR3 loop: CSVRGPRGSYEQYF. CDR3 sequence (DNA): TGCAGCGTCCGAGGACCGCGTGGGAGCTACGAGCAGTACTTC.

The chain uses TRBV6-5 and TRBJ1-5; TRBD1 might be the D (6 bases). V was trimmed by 2 bases and J by 5 bases, leaving 13 bases between them. Per the germline V gene, CDR1 is MNHEY and CDR2 is SVGAGI. The CDR3 totals 15 residues. The CDR3 loop reads CASSYGRGIDQPQHF. Written as DNA, the CDR3 is TGTGCCAGCAGTTACGGGAGGGGGATTGATCAGCCCCAGCATTTT.